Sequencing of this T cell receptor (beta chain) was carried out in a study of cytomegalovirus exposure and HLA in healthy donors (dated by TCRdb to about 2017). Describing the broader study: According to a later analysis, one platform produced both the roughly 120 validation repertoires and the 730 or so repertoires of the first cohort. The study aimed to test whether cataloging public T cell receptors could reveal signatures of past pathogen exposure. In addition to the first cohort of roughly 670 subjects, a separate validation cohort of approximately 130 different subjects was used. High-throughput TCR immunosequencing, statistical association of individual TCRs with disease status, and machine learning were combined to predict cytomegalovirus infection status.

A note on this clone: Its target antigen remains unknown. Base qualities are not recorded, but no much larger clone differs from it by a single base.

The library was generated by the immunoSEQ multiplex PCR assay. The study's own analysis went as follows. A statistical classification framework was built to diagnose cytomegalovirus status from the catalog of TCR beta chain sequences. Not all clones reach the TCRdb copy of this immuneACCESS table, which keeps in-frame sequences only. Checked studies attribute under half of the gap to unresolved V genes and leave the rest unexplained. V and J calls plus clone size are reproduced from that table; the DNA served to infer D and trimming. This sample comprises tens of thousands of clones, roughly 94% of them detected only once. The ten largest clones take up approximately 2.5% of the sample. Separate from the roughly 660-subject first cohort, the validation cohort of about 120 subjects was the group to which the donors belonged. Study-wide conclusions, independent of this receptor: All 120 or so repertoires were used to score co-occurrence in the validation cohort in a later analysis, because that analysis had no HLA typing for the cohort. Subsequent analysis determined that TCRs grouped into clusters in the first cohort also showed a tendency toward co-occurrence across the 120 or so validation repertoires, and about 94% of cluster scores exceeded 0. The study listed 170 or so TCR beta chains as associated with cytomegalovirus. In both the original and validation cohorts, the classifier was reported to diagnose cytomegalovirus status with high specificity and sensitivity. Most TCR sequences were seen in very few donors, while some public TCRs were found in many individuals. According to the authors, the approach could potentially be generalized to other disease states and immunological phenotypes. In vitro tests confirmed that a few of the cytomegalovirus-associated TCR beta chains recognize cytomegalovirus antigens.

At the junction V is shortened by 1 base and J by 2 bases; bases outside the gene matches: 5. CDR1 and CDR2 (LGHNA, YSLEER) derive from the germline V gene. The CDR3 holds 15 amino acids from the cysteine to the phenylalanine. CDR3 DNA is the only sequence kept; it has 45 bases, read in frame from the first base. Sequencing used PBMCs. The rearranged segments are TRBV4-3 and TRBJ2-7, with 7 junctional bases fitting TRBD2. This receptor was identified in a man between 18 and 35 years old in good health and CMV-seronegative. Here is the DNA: TGCGCCAGCAGCCAAGCCCTAGCGGCCCCCTACGAGCAGTACTTC. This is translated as CASSQALAAPYEQYF.